The rows below give T cell receptor beta chains drawn from one sample of a study of blood T cells in healthy people across ages. TCRdb passed the 5' RACE reads through MiXCR, listing each CDR3 protein once. Here the sample spans 700,000 or so distinct CDR3 sequences, 35% to 50% being singletons. The source material was blood. The receptors here all came from an elderly man in good health. CDR3s include the opening cysteine and the closing phenylalanine or tryptophan. D genes are given only for firm matches. Rows give clone size only sometimes, using once, few, many, or a class for an expanded clone.

J gene,clone size,V gene,D gene,CDR3 protein,CDR3 DNA
TRBJ2-1,many,TRBV29-1,-,CSVGHRYNEQFF,TGCAGCGTTGGGCATAGATACAATGAGCAGTTCTTC
TRBJ1-2,few,TRBV9,TRBD1,CASSEQPRGRINYGYTF,TGTGCCAGCAGCGAACAACCCAGGGGGCGCATCAACTATGGCTACACCTTC
TRBJ2-1,-,TRBV7-2,TRBD2,CASSLKRGEPGNEQFF,TGTGCCAGCAGCTTGAAGCGGGGGGAGCCTGGCAATGAGCAGTTCTTC
TRBJ1-2,-,TRBV18,-,CASSANDRTHYGYTF,TGTGCCAGCTCAGCCAATGACAGGACCCACTATGGCTACACCTTC
TRBJ2-1,few,TRBV2,-,CASSSRLVIWNEQFF,TGTGCCAGCAGTAGTCGTTTAGTGATTTGGAATGAGCAGTTCTTC
TRBJ2-3,-,TRBV27,TRBD2,CTSSTRTSRSTDTQYF,TGTACCAGCAGTACAAGGACTAGCCGGAGCACAGATACGCAGTATTTT
TRBJ1-2,few,TRBV5-4,-,CASSPGPGGGYTF,TGTGCCAGCAGCCCGGGGCCTGGGGGTGGCTACACCTTC
TRBJ2-4,-,TRBV10-2,-,CASGAGGQRGNIQYF,TGCGCCAGCGGTGCAGGGGGGCAGCGCGGGAACATTCAGTACTTC
TRBJ2-7,few,TRBV6-5,-,CASSPDEGVSYEQYF,TGTGCCAGCAGCCCTGACGAGGGCGTCTCCTACGAGCAGTACTTC
TRBJ2-7,-,TRBV20-1,TRBD2,CSVTSGSQRSYEQYF,TGCAGTGTAACTAGCGGGAGTCAACGCTCCTACGAGCAGTACTTC
TRBJ2-1,-,TRBV12-3/TRBV12-4,-,CASSLGSGQANDEQFF,TGTGCCAGCAGTTTAGGGTCGGGACAAGCAAACGATGAGCAGTTCTTC
TRBJ2-1,many,TRBV7-2,TRBD1,CASSPGQGEDEQFF,TGTGCCAGCAGCCCTGGACAGGGGGAGGATGAGCAGTTCTTC
TRBJ2-5,-,TRBV7-9,-,CASSLGLASSGEQYF,TGTGCCAGCAGCTTAGGGTTGGCCTCATCAGGAGAGCAGTACTTC
TRBJ2-5,many,TRBV29-1,TRBD2,CSVEGSGGETQYF,TGCAGCGTCGAGGGGTCGGGAGGCGAGACCCAGTACTTC
TRBJ2-1,-,TRBV4-3,TRBD1,CASTTGQGASNEQFF,TGCGCCAGCACCACGGGACAGGGGGCTTCGAATGAGCAGTTCTTC
TRBJ2-7,-,TRBV20-1,-,CSATPRGREAHRTLSYNEQYF,TGCAGTGCCACGCCAAGGGGGCGGGAGGCCCACCGAACGCTCTCCTACAATGAGCAGTACTTC
TRBJ2-1,-,TRBV10-1,TRBD2,CASSGNSGSANEQFF,TGCGCCAGCAGTGGTAATAGCGGGAGCGCCAATGAGCAGTTCTTC
TRBJ1-6,few,TRBV3-1,-,CASSQGPQGRGNSPLHF,TGTGCCAGCAGCCAAGGACCGCAGGGTAGAGGGAATTCACCCCTCCACTTT
TRBJ2-3,-,TRBV20-1,TRBD2,CSVPREGATSGGLNTQYF,TGCAGTGTTCCCCGGGAAGGGGCCACTAGCGGGGGGCTGAATACGCAGTATTTT
TRBJ2-6,few,TRBV6-1,TRBD2,CASIAREAASGANVLTF,TGTGCCAGCATAGCCCGGGAGGCAGCCTCTGGGGCCAACGTCCTGACTTTC
TRBJ2-3,many,TRBV15,TRBD1,CATSRDRGSDTQYF,TGTGCCACCAGCAGGGACAGGGGATCAGATACGCAGTATTTT
TRBJ2-3,-,TRBV5-5,-,CASRLGAGAPTDRQYF,TGTGCCAGCAGACTAGGGGCGGGGGCCCCCACAGATAGGCAGTATTTT
TRBJ1-1,-,TRBV4-2,-,CASSQDPHGTEAFF,TGTGCCAGCAGCCAAGATCCCCACGGGACTGAAGCTTTCTTT
TRBJ2-1,few,TRBV3-1,TRBD2,CASSQRGTSSRGEQFF,TGTGCCAGCAGCCAGAGAGGGACTAGCTCTAGGGGTGAGCAGTTCTTC
TRBJ2-3,-,TRBV6-2/TRBV6-3,TRBD2,CASSYSRLAESTDTQYF,TGTGCCAGCAGTTACTCAAGACTAGCTGAGAGCACAGATACGCAGTATTTT
TRBJ2-7,few,TRBV11-3,-,CASSFGAAYEQYF,TGTGCCAGCAGCTTCGGGGCAGCCTACGAGCAGTACTTC
TRBJ2-1,few,TRBV20-1,TRBD2,CSANGLAGGGNEQFF,TGCAGTGCGAATGGACTAGCGGGGGGAGGGAATGAGCAGTTCTTC
TRBJ2-3,-,TRBV27,-,CASSLTVTTDTQYF,TGTGCCAGCAGTTTGACAGTCACCACAGATACGCAGTATTTT
TRBJ2-7,-,TRBV4-1,-,CASSESVQGVSYNEQYF,TGCGCCAGCAGCGAAAGTGTTCAGGGAGTATCCTACAATGAGCAGTACTTC
TRBJ1-2,-,TRBV12-5,-,CASAVGTATGGYTF,TGTGCTAGTGCCGTCGGGACCGCAACGGGGGGCTACACCTTC
TRBJ2-2,-,TRBV7-8,-,CASSFSGGQGTGELFF,TGTGCCAGCAGCTTTTCCGGGGGGCAAGGCACCGGGGAGCTGTTTTTT
TRBJ2-7,-,TRBV12-3/TRBV12-4,-,CASSLASLGYEQYF,TGTGCCAGCAGTTTAGCCAGTCTCGGCTACGAGCAGTACTTC
TRBJ2-3,-,TRBV6-5,-,CASSYPVRDPKGTDTQYF,TGTGCCAGCAGTTACCCAGTCCGGGACCCTAAGGGGACAGATACGCAGTATTTT
TRBJ1-1,few,TRBV5-1,TRBD1,CASSVTGTGDSEAFF,TGCGCCAGCAGCGTAACCGGGACAGGGGATTCAGAAGCTTTCTTT
TRBJ2-2,-,TRBV7-2,-,CASSLRGRLTGELFF,TGTGCCAGCAGCCTCCGGGGACGGTTAACCGGGGAGCTGTTTTTT
TRBJ2-7,few,TRBV4-1,TRBD1,CASSQDAALDRDYEQYF,TGCGCCAGCAGCCAAGATGCGGCGTTGGACAGGGACTACGAGCAGTACTTC
TRBJ2-1,-,TRBV7-9,-,CASKVQLDNEQFF,TGTGCCAGCAAGGTCCAGTTGGACAATGAGCAGTTCTTC
TRBJ2-1,once,TRBV11-3,TRBD1,CASSLGDSSNEQFF,TGTGCCAGCAGCTTAGGGGACAGTTCTAATGAGCAGTTCTTC
TRBJ1-2,-,TRBV7-2,TRBD1,CASSLGDRDLSYYGYTF,TGTGCCAGCAGCTTAGGGGACAGGGACCTCTCTTACTATGGCTACACCTTC
TRBJ2-3,many,TRBV7-2,-,CASSQIGDRDTQYF,TGTGCCAGCAGCCAGATCGGGGACCGAGATACGCAGTATTTT
TRBJ1-4,-,TRBV29-1,TRBD1,CSVRGQVDEKLFF,TGCAGCGTCCGGGGACAGGTAGATGAAAAACTGTTTTTT
TRBJ2-7,few,TRBV21-1,-,CASSKQGAGVRSYEQYF,TGTGCCAGCAGCAAACAGGGGGCAGGGGTACGCTCCTACGAGCAGTACTTC
TRBJ2-6,-,TRBV21-1,-,CPGANVLTF,TGTCCTGGGGCCAACGTCCTGACTTTC
TRBJ2-7,few,TRBV7-8,-,CASSKRSSVRLGGYEQYF,TGTGCCAGCAGCAAACGAAGTTCCGTCAGACTTGGAGGCTACGAGCAGTACTTC
TRBJ1-2,-,TRBV21-1,-,CASSARDSPMNYGYTF,TGTGCCAGCAGCGCCCGGGACAGCCCGATGAATTATGGCTACACCTTC
TRBJ1-5,-,TRBV5-1,-,CASSLFPGGGSNQPQHF,TGCGCCAGCAGCTTGTTTCCGGGGGGAGGTTCAAATCAGCCCCAGCATTTT
TRBJ1-2,many,TRBV7-9,-,CASSLGTGGYTF,TGTGCCAGCAGCCTGGGGACTGGTGGCTACACCTTC
TRBJ2-1,-,TRBV20-1,-,CRARLRGDNEQFF,TGCAGGGCTCGACTTAGGGGGGACAATGAGCAGTTCTTC
TRBJ2-3,-,TRBV12-3/TRBV12-4,-,CASSILRADTQYF,TGTGCCAGCAGTATATTGAGGGCAGATACGCAGTATTTT